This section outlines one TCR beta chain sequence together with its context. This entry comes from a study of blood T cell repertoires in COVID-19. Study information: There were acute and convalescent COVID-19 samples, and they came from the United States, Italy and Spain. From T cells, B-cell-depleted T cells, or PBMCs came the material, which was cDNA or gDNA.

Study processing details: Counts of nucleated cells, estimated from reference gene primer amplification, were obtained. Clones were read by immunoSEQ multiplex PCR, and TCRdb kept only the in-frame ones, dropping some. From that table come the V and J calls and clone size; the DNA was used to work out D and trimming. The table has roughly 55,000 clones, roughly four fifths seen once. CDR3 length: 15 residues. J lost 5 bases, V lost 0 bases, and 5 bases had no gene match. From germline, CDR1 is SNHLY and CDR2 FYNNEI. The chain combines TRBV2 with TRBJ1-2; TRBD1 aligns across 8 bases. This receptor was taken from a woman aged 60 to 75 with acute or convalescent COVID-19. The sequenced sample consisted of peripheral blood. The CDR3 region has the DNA TGTGCCAGCAGTGAAGCAAAGACAGGGGCTTATGGCTACACCTTC. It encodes CASSEAKTGAYGYTF. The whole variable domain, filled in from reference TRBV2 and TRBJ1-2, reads EPEVTQTPSHQVTQMGQEVILRCVPISNHLYFYWYRQILGQKVEFLVSFYNNEISEKSEIFDDQFSVERPDGSNFTLKIRSTKLEDSAMYFCASSEAKTGAYGYTFGSGTRLTVV.